The 24 T cell receptor beta chains below were found in one sample sequenced in a study of T cell responses to AZD1222 COVID-19 vaccine. Sequencing was performed with immunoSEQ multiplex PCR; in TCRdb, only in-frame clones are kept and a portion is missing. Seen here are tens of thousands of clones, roughly 90% observed once, and the top ten hold 6% to 9%. Sequences were derived from peripheral blood, sampled on day 0 of AZD1222 vaccination. The receptors were gathered from an adult in good health.

With regard to this clone: The sample contains more than one DNA sequence encoding this CDR3. The V gene is TRBV6-5, the J gene TRBJ2-7; 14 bases align to TRBD2. CDR3 length equals 16 residues. The germline CDR1 and CDR2 sequences are MNHEY and SVGAGI. V was pared by 4 bases and J by 5 bases, with 7 bases of the junction left unmatched. Here the CDR3 DNA reads TGTGCCAGCAGTTCCCCCTCGGGACTAGCGGGAGACGAGCAGTACTTC. Translation gives CASSSPSGLAGDEQYF.

CDR3 in amino acids: CASSERGPAANQPQHF. The DNA of the CDR3 is TGTGCCAGCAGTGAAAGGGGCCCGGCGGCAAATCAGCCCCAGCATTTT. The V and J genes are TRBV6-1 and TRBJ1-5, with a possible D match to TRBD1 (5 bases). Germline V CDR1 and CDR2: MNHNS, SASEGT. Trimming stripped 2 bases from V and 4 bases from J, with 15 bases between. This CDR3 comprises 16 residues.

In this sample, this clone turned up once. The chain combines TRBV5-1 with TRBJ1-1; D ambiguous. Germline-derived CDR1 and CDR2 are SGHRS and YFSETQ. V lost 7 bases and J lost 4, with 14 bases in between. The CDR3 runs to 13 residues. This CDR3 is CASSRNWGTEAFF. The CDR3, as DNA: TGCGCCAGCTCCCGAAACTGGGGCACTGAAGCTTTCTTT.

V is TRBV12-3 or TRBV12-4 and J is TRBJ1-1; D is uncertain. CDR3 length: 13 amino acids. V was pared by 3 bases and J by 5 bases, with 10 bases between. The CDR3 DNA reads TGTGCCAGCAGTTTGGCCACTTCGACTGAAGCTTTCTTT. It codes for CASSLATSTEAFF.

The chain has TRBV5-6 and TRBJ1-5; a possible D gene is TRBD1 (6 bases). Deletions cut 2 bases from V and 1 base from J, with 10 bases between. CDR3 length equals 15 residues. CDR1 is SGHDT, CDR2 YYEEEE, per germline. Here the CDR3 reads CASSLRQVSNQPQHF. The CDR3 DNA follows: TGTGCCAGCAGCTTACGACAGGTCAGCAATCAGCCCCAGCATTTT.

This sequence joins TRBV19 and TRBJ1-3; D is uncertain. The CDR3 has 13 amino acids. CDR1 and CDR2 (germline): LNHDA, SQIVND (reference sequence). Trimming stripped 2 bases from V and 0 bases from J, with 2 bases between. CDR3 coding DNA: TGTGCCAGTAGTATATCCTCTGGAAACACCATATATTTT. As protein: CASSISSGNTIYF.

V and J are TRBV24-1 and TRBJ2-3; D could derive from TRBD1 or TRBD2 (5 bases each). V dropped 5 bases and J dropped 5 bases, with 16 bases sitting between them. Germline lookup yields CDR1 KGHDR and CDR2 SFDVKD. This CDR3 region has 15 residues. CDR3 amino acids: CATSVFGARRDTQYF. DNA of the CDR3: TGTGCCACCAGTGTATTCGGGGCCAGGAGAGATACGCAGTATTTT.

This clone has just a few counts. This CDR3 is CASSPRGYGYTF. CDR3 sequence (DNA): TGTGCCAGCAGCCCTAGGGGCTATGGCTACACCTTC. The V and J genes are TRBV7-8 and TRBJ1-2, with a weak D call TRBD1 (5 bases). V was cut by 5 bases and J by 4 bases, with 8 bases left in between. The CDR3 covers 12 residues. Germline-derived CDR1 and CDR2 are SGHVS and FQNEAQ.

This chain's CDR3 is CASRRDRVGDSPLHF. DNA of the CDR3: TGTGCCAGCAGGCGCGACAGGGTCGGGGATTCACCCCTCCACTTT. The J gene is TRBJ1-6, the V gene TRBV2; 7 bases align to TRBD1. The CDR3 covers 15 residues. After removal of 6 bases from V and 8 bases from J, the junction contained 10 bases not matched to a gene. CDR1 and CDR2 (germline): SNHLY, FYNNEI.

J is TRBJ2-7 and V is TRBV27, with 8 bases lining up with TRBD1. This CDR3 spans 13 amino acids. Germline CDR1 is MNHEY and CDR2 is SMNVEV (reference sequence). V lost 4 bases, J lost 7 bases, and 6 bases stayed unmatched. The CDR3 bases are TGTGCCAGCAGTTCGGACAGGGCTGGGGAGCAGTACTTC. Its protein is CASSSDRAGEQYF.

This clone has just one count. The rearrangement uses TRBV2 and TRBJ1-4; D may be TRBD1 (6 bases). The CDR3 has 13 amino acids. The germline V and J ends were trimmed by 7 bases and 4 bases, with 10 bases remaining between them. CDR1 and CDR2 (germline): SNHLY, FYNNEI. This chain's CDR3 is CASKGGINEKLFF. The CDR3 DNA follows: TGTGCCAGCAAAGGGGGAATTAATGAAAAACTGTTTTTT.

The chain uses TRBV4-3 and TRBJ2-6, with TRBD1 as a possible D gene (6 bases). This CDR3 has 16 residues. Trimming took off 4 bases at V and 0 bases at J, with 10 bases between the two ends. CDR1 is LGHNA, CDR2 YSLEER, per germline. The CDR3 loop reads CASSRGHSSGANVLTF. The CDR3 nucleotides are TGCGCCAGCAGCCGGGGACACAGCTCTGGGGCCAACGTCCTGACTTTC.

In its sample, this clone was seen once. The J gene is TRBJ1-3, the V gene TRBV6-5; the D is unclear. Between the trimmed V and J ends, which lost 4 bases and 0 bases, there was a span of 10 bases. This CDR3 comprises 15 residues. Germline CDR1 MNHEY, CDR2 SVGAGI. Here the CDR3 DNA reads TGTGCCAGCAGTTTCCGAACGAGCTCTGGAAACACCATATATTTT. This codes for CASSFRTSSGNTIYF.

CDR3: CASSSGSQPQHF. The CDR3 nucleotides are TGTGCCAGCAGCTCAGGGTCGCAGCCCCAGCATTTT. The chain links TRBV14 to TRBJ1-5; D perhaps matches TRBD1 (5 bases). Per the germline V gene, CDR1 is SGHDN and CDR2 is FVKESK. CDR3 size: 12 residues. V dropped 5 bases and J dropped 7 bases, with 9 bases sitting between them.

J is TRBJ2-7 and V is TRBV9; D is undetermined. The CDR3 is made up of 15 amino acids. Trimming left V 0 bases short and J 3 bases short, with 13 bases between. Germline lookup yields CDR1 SGDLS and CDR2 YYNGEE. DNA for the CDR3: TGTGCCAGCAGCGTAGAGTCAGATATTCTCTACGAGCAGTACTTC. It encodes CASSVESDILYEQYF.

V and J are TRBV5-1 and TRBJ2-1; the match to TRBD1 covers 7 bases. With V trimmed by 5 bases and J by 0 bases, 5 bases remained unmatched. The CDR3 runs to 15 residues. The V gene's germline CDR1 is SGHRS and CDR2 YFSETQ. CDR3 residues: CASRVTGLSYNEQFF. CDR3 DNA: TGCGCCAGCAGGGTGACAGGGCTCTCCTACAATGAGCAGTTCTTC.

The rearrangement uses TRBV19 and TRBJ1-2; TRBD1 agrees at 10 bases. CDR3 length equals 13 residues. CDR1 LNHDA and CDR2 SQIVND come from the germline V gene (reference sequence). V lost 10 bases, J lost 4 bases, and 6 bases stayed unmatched. The CDR3 reads CATQDRGGYGYTF. In DNA, the CDR3 is TGTGCCACCCAGGACAGGGGGGGCTATGGCTACACCTTC.

The gene calls are TRBV15 and TRBJ1-2; D is possibly TRBD1 (6 bases). In germline, CDR1 is LNHNV, CDR2 YYDKDF (reference sequence). V lost 0 bases, J lost 7 bases, and 12 bases lay in between. The length of the CDR3 is 14 residues. CDR3 sequence (DNA): TGTGCCACCAGCAGAGAGCCAGGGGATATTGGCTACACCTTC. Translated: CATSREPGDIGYTF.

The genes are TRBV2 and TRBJ2-5; 8 bases align to TRBD2. CDR1 SNHLY and CDR2 FYNNEI come from the germline V gene. J gave up 6 bases and V 6 bases, and 9 bases lay outside the gene matches. The CDR3 length is 14 residues. CDR3 bases: TGTGCCAGCAGCGCCCGGGAGGGCGGGAAGACCCAGTACTTC. The encoded protein is CASSAREGGKTQYF.

The V and J genes are TRBV10-3 and TRBJ2-2; D might be TRBD2 (6 bases). V shed 0 bases and J shed 8 bases, with 13 bases lying between them. Germline CDR1 reads ENHRY; CDR2 reads SYGVKD. The CDR3 extends over 15 amino acids. The CDR3 DNA follows: TGTGCCATCAGTGAGTCGGTCGGGAGTGATGGGGAGCTGTTTTTT. This encodes CAISESVGSDGELFF.

This chain connects TRBV7-2 to TRBJ1-5; maybe TRBD1 (5 bases). V was shortened by 1 base and J by 9 bases, with 19 bases between the two germline ends. CDR1 is SGHTA and CDR2 is FQGNSA in the germline V gene. CDR3 length: 16 amino acids. The DNA of the CDR3 is TGTGCCAGCAGCTTAGGGGGGGACCTGGGCCTGGGGCCCCAGCATTTT. Residues: CASSLGGDLGLGPQHF.

The J gene is TRBJ1-2, the V gene TRBV19; D remains ambiguous. Deletions cut 8 bases from V and 3 bases from J, with 13 bases between. There are 13 residues in the CDR3. The V gene's germline CDR1 is LNHDA and CDR2 SQIVND (reference sequence). CDR3 region: CASRKPMDYGYTF. The CDR3 DNA reads TGTGCCAGTCGGAAGCCCATGGACTATGGCTACACCTTC.

The rearrangement joins TRBV5-1 to TRBJ2-1, with 7 bases identical to TRBD1. With 0 bases clipped from V and 4 bases from J, the junction kept 4 bases outside the gene matches. Per germline, CDR1 SGHRS and CDR2 YFSETQ. This CDR3 is built from 15 residues. Here the CDR3 DNA reads TGCGCCAGCAGCTTGGGACAGGGCTTTTACAATGAGCAGTTCTTC. Translation gives CASSLGQGFYNEQFF.

The chain couples TRBV5-4 to TRBJ2-3, with a tentative D call TRBD1 (6 bases). The CDR3 consists of 16 residues. Looked up from germline, CDR1 is SGHNT and CDR2 is YYREEE (reference sequence). V lost 4 bases and J 2 bases, leaving 17 bases between the germline ends. The CDR3 region has the DNA TGTGCCAGCAGCCGGACTGGACAGCTTCCCACAGATACGCAGTATTTT. This translates into CASSRTGQLPTDTQYF.